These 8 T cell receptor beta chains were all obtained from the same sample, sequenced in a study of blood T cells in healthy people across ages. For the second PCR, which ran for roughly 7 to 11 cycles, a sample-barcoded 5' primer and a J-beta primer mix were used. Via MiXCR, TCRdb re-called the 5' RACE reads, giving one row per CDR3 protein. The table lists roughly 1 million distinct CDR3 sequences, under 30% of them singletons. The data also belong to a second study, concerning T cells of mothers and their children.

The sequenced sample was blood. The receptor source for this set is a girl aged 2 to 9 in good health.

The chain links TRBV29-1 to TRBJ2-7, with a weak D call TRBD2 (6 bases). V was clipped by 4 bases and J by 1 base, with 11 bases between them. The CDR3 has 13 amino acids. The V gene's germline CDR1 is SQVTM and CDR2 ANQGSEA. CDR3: CSVAGRGSYEQYF. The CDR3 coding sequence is TGCAGCGTTGCTGGCCGGGGGTCCTACGAGCAGTACTTC.

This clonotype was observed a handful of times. CDR3 DNA sequence: TGTGCCAGCAGTTTGAGGCAGGGAAGACTGTTTTTT. Encoded protein: CASSLRQGRLFF. This chain uses TRBV27 with TRBJ1-4; D might be TRBD1 (5 bases). This CDR3 has 12 residues. V was cut by 3 bases and J by 13 bases, with 12 bases left in between. Germline CDR1 is MNHEY and CDR2 is SMNVEV (reference sequence). Based on the CDR3 plus reference TRBV27 and TRBJ1-4, the full variable domain is EAQVTQNPRYLITVTGKKLTVTCSQNMNHEYMSWYRQDPGLGLRQIYYSMNVEVTDKGDVPEGYKVSRKEKRNFPLILESPSPNQTSLYFCASSLRQGRLFFGSGTQLSVL.

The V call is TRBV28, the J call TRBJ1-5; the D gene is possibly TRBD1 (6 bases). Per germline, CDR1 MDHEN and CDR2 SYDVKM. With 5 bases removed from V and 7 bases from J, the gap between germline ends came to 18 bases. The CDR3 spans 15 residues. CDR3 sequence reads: CASSSPLRGNQPQHF. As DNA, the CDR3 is TGTGCCAGCAGTAGCCCCCTCAGGGGAAACCAGCCCCAGCATTTT.

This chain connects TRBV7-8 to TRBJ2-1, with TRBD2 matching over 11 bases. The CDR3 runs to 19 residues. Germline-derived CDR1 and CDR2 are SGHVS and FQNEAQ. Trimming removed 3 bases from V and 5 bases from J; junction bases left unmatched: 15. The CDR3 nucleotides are TGTGCCAGCAGCTTGATACCAGGGAAGCCTAGCGGGGGGAACAATGAGCAGTTCTTC. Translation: CASSLIPGKPSGGNNEQFF. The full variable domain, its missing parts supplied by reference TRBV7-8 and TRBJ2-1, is GAGVSQSPRYKVAKRGQDVALRCDPISGHVSLFWYQQALGQGPEFLTYFQNEAQLDKSGLPSDRFFAERPEGSVSTLKIQRTQQEDSAVYLCASSLIPGKPSGGNNEQFFGPGTRLTVL.

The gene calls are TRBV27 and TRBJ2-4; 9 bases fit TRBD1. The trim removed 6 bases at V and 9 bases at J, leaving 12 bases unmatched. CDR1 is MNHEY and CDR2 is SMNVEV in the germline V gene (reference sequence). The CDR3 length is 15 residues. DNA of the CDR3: TGTGCCAGCAGCCGATCCGGGACAGGGCATGTCATTCAGTACTTC. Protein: CASSRSGTGHVIQYF.

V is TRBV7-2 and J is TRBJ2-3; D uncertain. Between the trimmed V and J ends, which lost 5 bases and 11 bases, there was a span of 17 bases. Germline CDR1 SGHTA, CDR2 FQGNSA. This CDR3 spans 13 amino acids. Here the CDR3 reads CASSGSGLYGQYF. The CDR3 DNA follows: TGTGCCAGCAGCGGTAGTGGGCTATACGGGCAGTATTTT. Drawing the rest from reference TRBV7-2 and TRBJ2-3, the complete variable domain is GAGVSQSPSNKVTEKGKDVELRCDPISGHTALYWYRQSLGQGLEFLIYFQGNSAPDKSGLPSDRFSAERTGGSVSTLTIQRTQQEDSAVYLCASSGSGLYGQYFGPGTRLTVL.

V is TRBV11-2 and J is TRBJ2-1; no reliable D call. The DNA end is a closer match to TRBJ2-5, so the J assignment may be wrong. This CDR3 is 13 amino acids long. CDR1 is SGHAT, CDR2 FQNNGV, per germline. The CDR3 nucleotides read TGTGCCAGCAGCTCCCCCGCCATCGAGACCCAGTACTTC. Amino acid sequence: CASSSPAIETQYF.

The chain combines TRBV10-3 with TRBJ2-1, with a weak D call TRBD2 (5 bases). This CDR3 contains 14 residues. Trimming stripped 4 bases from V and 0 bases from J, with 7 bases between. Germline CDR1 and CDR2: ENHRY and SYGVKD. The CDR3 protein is CAISAGGSYNEQFF. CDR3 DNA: TGTGCCATCAGTGCCGGAGGCTCCTACAATGAGCAGTTCTTC.